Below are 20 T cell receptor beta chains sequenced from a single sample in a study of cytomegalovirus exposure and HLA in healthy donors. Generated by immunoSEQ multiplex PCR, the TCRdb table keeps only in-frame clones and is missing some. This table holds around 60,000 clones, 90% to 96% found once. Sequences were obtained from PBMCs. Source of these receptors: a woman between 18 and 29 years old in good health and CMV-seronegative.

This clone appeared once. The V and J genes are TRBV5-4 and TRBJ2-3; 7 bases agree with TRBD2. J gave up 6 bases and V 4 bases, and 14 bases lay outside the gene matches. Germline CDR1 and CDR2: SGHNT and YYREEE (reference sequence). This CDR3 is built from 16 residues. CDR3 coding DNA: TGTGCCAGCAGCACCCCGACTAGCCCCAACCGGGATACGCAGTATTTT. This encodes CASSTPTSPNRDTQYF.

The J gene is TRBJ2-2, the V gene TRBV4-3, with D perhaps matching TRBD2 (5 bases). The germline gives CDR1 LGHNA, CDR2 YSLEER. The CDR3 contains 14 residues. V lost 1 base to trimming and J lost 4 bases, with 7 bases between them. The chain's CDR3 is CASSQVEGTGELFF. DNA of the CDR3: TGCGCCAGCAGCCAAGTTGAGGGCACCGGGGAGCTGTTTTTT.

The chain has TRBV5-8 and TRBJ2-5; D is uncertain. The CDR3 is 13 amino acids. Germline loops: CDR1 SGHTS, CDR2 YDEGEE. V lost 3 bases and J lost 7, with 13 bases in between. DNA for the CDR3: TGTGCCAGCAGCTCCGGCCCACCGGGGACCCAGTACTTC. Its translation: CASSSGPPGTQYF.

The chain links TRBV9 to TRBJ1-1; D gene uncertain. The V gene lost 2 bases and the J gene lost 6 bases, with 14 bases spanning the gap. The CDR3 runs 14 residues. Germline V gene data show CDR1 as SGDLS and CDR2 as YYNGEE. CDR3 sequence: CASSVRLGSAEAFF. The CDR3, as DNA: TGTGCCAGCAGCGTCCGCCTGGGCTCGGCTGAAGCTTTCTTT.

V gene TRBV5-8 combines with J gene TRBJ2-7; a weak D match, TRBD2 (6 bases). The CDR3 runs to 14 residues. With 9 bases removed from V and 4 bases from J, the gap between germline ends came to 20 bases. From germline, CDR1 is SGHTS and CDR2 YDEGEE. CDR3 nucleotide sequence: TGTGCCACCACGAAAATAGCGGAGGGGTACGAGCAGTACTTC. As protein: CATTKIAEGYEQYF.

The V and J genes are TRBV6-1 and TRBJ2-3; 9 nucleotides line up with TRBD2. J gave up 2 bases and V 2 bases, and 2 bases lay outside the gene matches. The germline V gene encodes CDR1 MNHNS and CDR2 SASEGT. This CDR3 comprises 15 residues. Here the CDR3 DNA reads TGTGCCAGCAGTGAACTAGCGGGACACACAGATACGCAGTATTTT. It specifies CASSELAGHTDTQYF.

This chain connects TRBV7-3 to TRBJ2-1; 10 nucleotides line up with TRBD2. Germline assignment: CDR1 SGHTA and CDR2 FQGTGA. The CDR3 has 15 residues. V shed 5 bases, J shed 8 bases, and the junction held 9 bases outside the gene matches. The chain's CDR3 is CASSQGVAGGYEQFF. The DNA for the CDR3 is TGTGCCAGCAGCCAGGGGGTAGCGGGAGGTTATGAGCAGTTCTTC.

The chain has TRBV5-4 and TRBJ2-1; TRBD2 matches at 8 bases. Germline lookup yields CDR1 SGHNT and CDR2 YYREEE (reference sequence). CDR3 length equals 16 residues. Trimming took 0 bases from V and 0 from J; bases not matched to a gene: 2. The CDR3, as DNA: TGTGCCAGCAGCTTGGCCGGGACTAGCTCCTACAATGAGCAGTTCTTC. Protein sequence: CASSLAGTSSYNEQFF.

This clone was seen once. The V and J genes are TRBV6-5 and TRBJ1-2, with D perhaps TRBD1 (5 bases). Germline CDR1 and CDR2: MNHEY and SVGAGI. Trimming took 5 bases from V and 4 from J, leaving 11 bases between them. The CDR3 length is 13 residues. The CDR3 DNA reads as TGTGCCAGCAGTAACCAGGGTCCCTATGGCTACACCTTC. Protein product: CASSNQGPYGYTF.

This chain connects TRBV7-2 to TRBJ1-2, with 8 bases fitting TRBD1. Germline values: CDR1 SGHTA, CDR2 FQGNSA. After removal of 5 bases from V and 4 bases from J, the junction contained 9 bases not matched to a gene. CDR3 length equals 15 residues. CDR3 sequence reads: CASSPAGGDGYGYTF. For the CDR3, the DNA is TGTGCCAGCAGCCCGGCAGGGGGCGATGGCTATGGCTACACCTTC.

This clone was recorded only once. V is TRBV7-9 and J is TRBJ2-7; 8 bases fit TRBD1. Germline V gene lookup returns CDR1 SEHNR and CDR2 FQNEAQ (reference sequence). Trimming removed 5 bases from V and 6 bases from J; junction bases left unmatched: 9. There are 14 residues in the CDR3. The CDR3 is CASSTRTGQAEQYF. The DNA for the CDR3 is TGTGCCAGCAGCACCAGGACAGGGCAGGCCGAGCAGTACTTC.

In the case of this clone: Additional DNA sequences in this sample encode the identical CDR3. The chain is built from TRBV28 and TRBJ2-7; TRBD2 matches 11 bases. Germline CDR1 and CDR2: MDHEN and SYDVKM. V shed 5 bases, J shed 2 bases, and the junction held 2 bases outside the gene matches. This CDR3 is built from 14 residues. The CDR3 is CASSLAGGAYEQYF. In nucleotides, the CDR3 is TGTGCCAGCAGTCTAGCGGGGGGTGCCTACGAGCAGTACTTC. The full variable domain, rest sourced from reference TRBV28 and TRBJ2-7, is DVKVTQSSRYLVKRTGEKVFLECVQDMDHENMFWYRQDPGLGLRLIYFSYDVKMKEKGDIPEGYSVSREKKERFSLILESASTNQTSMYLCASSLAGGAYEQYFGPGTRLTVT.

This CDR3 reads CASTPIETQYF. CDR3 bases: TGTGCCAGCACCCCTATTGAGACCCAGTACTTC. The chain carries TRBV7-9 and TRBJ2-5; unclear D gene. Trimming pared 7 bases from V and 5 bases from J, leaving 8 bases between. The CDR3 totals 11 residues. CDR1 is SEHNR and CDR2 is FQNEAQ in the germline V gene (reference sequence).

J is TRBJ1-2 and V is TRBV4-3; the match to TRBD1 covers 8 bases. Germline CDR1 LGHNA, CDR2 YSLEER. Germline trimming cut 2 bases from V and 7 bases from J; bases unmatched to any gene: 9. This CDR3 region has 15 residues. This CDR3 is CASSQLGQGAGGYTF. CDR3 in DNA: TGCGCCAGCAGCCAATTGGGGCAGGGGGCTGGTGGCTACACCTTC.

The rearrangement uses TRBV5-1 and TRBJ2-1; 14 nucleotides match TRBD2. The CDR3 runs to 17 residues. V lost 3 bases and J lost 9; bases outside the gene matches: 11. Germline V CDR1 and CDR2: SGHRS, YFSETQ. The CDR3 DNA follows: TGCGCCAGCAGCTCCCGACTAGCGGGGGGGCGGGCGAGTGAGCAGTTCTTC. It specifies CASSSRLAGGRASEQFF.

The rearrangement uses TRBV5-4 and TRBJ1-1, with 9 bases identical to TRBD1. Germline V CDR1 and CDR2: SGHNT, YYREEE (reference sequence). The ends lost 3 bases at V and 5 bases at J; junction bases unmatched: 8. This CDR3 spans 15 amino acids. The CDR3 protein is CASSSSGTGLTEAFF. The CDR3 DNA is TGTGCCAGCAGCTCCTCCGGGACAGGGTTGACTGAAGCTTTCTTT.

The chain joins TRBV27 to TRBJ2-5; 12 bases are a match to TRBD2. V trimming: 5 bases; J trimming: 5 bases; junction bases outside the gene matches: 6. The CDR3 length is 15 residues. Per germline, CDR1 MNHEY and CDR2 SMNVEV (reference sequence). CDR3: CASSPRLAGVETQYF. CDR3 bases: TGTGCCAGCAGTCCCAGACTAGCGGGGGTGGAGACCCAGTACTTC.

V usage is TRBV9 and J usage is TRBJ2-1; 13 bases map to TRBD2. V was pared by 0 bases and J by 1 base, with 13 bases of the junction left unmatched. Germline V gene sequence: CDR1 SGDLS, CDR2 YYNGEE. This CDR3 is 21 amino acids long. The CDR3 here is CASSVAWTSGSRLDSYNEQFF. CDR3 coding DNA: TGTGCCAGCAGCGTAGCCTGGACTAGCGGGAGTAGGTTAGATTCCTACAATGAGCAGTTCTTC.

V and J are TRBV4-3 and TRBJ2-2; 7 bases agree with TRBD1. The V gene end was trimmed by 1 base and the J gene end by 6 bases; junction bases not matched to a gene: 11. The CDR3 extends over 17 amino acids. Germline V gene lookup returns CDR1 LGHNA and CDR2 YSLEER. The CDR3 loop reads CASSQAWGRQGAGELFF. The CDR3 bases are TGCGCCAGCAGCCAAGCATGGGGGCGGCAGGGGGCCGGGGAGCTGTTTTTT.

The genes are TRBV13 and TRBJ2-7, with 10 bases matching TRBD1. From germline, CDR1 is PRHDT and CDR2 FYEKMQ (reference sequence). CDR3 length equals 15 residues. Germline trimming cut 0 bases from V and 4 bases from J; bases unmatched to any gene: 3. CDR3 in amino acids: CASSLGGTGAYEQYF. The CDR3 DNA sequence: TGTGCCAGCAGCTTAGGCGGGACAGGGGCATACGAGCAGTACTTC.